This is a list of T cell receptor beta chains from one sample in a study of blood T cells in healthy people across ages. TCRdb itself ran the 5' RACE reads through MiXCR, one entry per CDR3 protein. The table includes hundreds of thousands of distinct CDR3 sequences, approximately 40% detected once. Sequenced sample: blood. The receptors originated from a man at least 80 years old in good health. Each CDR3 is given with its conserved first and last residue. A D gene is named only where the DNA matches it firmly. The size of a clone is reported for some rows only, either as once, few or many, or as a class for expanded clones.

V: TRBV6-2/TRBV6-3
J: TRBJ2-3
size: few
D: TRBD2
DNA: TGTGCCAGCAGTAATCAGGGACTAGCGGGGATGCATAGCACAGATACGCAGTATTTT
CDR3: CASSNQGLAGMHSTDTQYF

V: TRBV28
J: TRBJ1-2
size: .
D: TRBD1
DNA: TGTGCCAGCAGTTATGGGACAGGGTTCAGTGACTATGGCTACACCTTC
CDR3: CASSYGTGFSDYGYTF

V: TRBV7-2
J: TRBJ2-5
size: .
D: TRBD1
DNA: TGTGCCAGCAGCCGCCCCGGGACAGGGATTCGGGAGACCCAGTACTTC
CDR3: CASSRPGTGIRETQYF

V: TRBV6-1
J: TRBJ1-5
size: .
D: TRBD1
DNA: TGTGCCAGCATATTCCCGGGACAGGGTGGGAATCAGCCCCAGCATTTT
CDR3: CASIFPGQGGNQPQHF

V: TRBV12-3/TRBV12-4
J: TRBJ2-1
size: many
D: .
DNA: TGTGCCAGCAGTGCTGCTAGCGTCGGTGAGCAGTTCTTC
CDR3: CASSAASVGEQFF

V: TRBV7-2
J: TRBJ1-6
size: few
D: TRBD1
DNA: TGTGCCAGCAGCTTAGGAGGGGGCTTCTATAATTCACCCCTCCACTTT
CDR3: CASSLGGGFYNSPLHF

V: TRBV6-4
J: TRBJ1-2
size: .
D: .
DNA: TGTGCCAGCAGTGCCACCGGCAGGACCCCTAACTATGGCTACACCTTC
CDR3: CASSATGRTPNYGYTF

V: TRBV6-5
J: TRBJ2-7
size: few
D: TRBD2
DNA: TGTGCCAGCAGTGCCCCTAGCGGGTTGGAGTACTTC
CDR3: CASSAPSGLEYF

V: TRBV6-2/TRBV6-3
J: TRBJ2-1
size: few
D: TRBD2
DNA: TGTGCCAGCAGGGTCAGCGGGGGGGCGGGGAATGAGCAGTTCTTC
CDR3: CASRVSGGAGNEQFF

V: TRBV6-2/TRBV6-3
J: TRBJ2-7
size: .
D: TRBD1
DNA: TGTGCCAGCAGGTCTACAGGGGGCCCATTCTACGAGCAGTACTTC
CDR3: CASRSTGGPFYEQYF

V: TRBV20-1
J: TRBJ2-3
size: .
D: .
DNA: TGCAGTGCCCACGGCGGGCAGGTGAACACAGATACGCAGTATTTT
CDR3: CSAHGGQVNTDTQYF

V: TRBV28
J: TRBJ2-5
size: .
D: .
DNA: TGTGCCAGCAGTTCCGGGGTCGCGACCCAGTACTTC
CDR3: CASSSGVATQYF

V: TRBV5-6
J: TRBJ2-1
size: .
D: .
DNA: TGTGCCAGCAGCTTGTTTGAGGGGGTAGTCAATGAGCAGTTCTTC
CDR3: CASSLFEGVVNEQFF

V: TRBV3-1
J: TRBJ2-5
size: once
D: .
DNA: TGTGCCAGCAGCCAAGGGAATAGACAAGAGACCCAGTACTTC
CDR3: CASSQGNRQETQYF

V: TRBV20-1
J: TRBJ2-5
size: .
D: TRBD2
DNA: TGCAGTGCTAGAGAGGGCAGCGGGGAGGGAGTGACCCAGTACTTC
CDR3: CSAREGSGEGVTQYF

V: TRBV29-1
J: TRBJ2-1
size: many
D: .
DNA: TGCAGCGTTGTGTTTAGCCAAGGTGAGCAGTTCTTC
CDR3: CSVVFSQGEQFF

V: TRBV20-1
J: TRBJ2-1
size: .
D: .
DNA: TGCAGTGCTAGAGTAAGGCTAGGGTACAATGAGCAGTTCTTC
CDR3: CSARVRLGYNEQFF

V: TRBV11-2
J: TRBJ2-1
size: .
D: .
DNA: TGTGCCAGCAGCTTAGTTGGCCCTCGACCTGATTACAATGAGCAGTTCTTC
CDR3: CASSLVGPRPDYNEQFF

V: TRBV20-1
J: TRBJ2-7
size: .
D: .
DNA: TGCAGTGCTAATCCTAGTGGCTACAATGAGCAGTACTTC
CDR3: CSANPSGYNEQYF

V: TRBV7-9
J: TRBJ2-5
size: .
D: .
DNA: TGTGCCAGCAGCTTAGTTGGGGCAAGCGAACTGGAGACCCAGTACTTC
CDR3: CASSLVGASELETQYF

V: TRBV5-1
J: TRBJ2-3
size: few
D: TRBD1
DNA: TGCGCCAGCAGCACCTTGACAGGGAGCACAGATACGCAGTATTTT
CDR3: CASSTLTGSTDTQYF

V: TRBV20-1
J: TRBJ2-7
size: few
D: .
DNA: TGCAGTGCTTCTACAGCAGGGGATCACGGCGAGCAGTACTTC
CDR3: CSASTAGDHGEQYF

V: TRBV24-1
J: TRBJ2-5
size: .
D: .
DNA: TGTGTCACCAGTGACGGGCCCAGGGAGACCCAGTACTTC
CDR3: CVTSDGPRETQYF

V: TRBV6-5
J: TRBJ2-3
size: many
D: .
DNA: TGTGCCAGCAGTCTCGGGCGGCCCACAGATACGCAGTATTTT
CDR3: CASSLGRPTDTQYF

V: TRBV27
J: TRBJ2-7
size: many
D: .
DNA: TGTGCCAGCAGTTTTGATGGCAGGGGAGGCAGCGAGCAGTACTTC
CDR3: CASSFDGRGGSEQYF

V: TRBV9
J: TRBJ2-3
size: .
D: .
DNA: TGTGCCAGCAGCGCCGGGGGGCTGCAGGATACGCAGTATTTT
CDR3: CASSAGGLQDTQYF

V: TRBV20-1
J: TRBJ2-3
size: .
D: .
DNA: TGCAGTGCTAGCAATCGGTGGGCTAGCACAGATACGCAGTATTTT
CDR3: CSASNRWASTDTQYF

V: TRBV20-1
J: TRBJ2-3
size: once
D: TRBD2
DNA: TGCAGTGCTACTGGACTAGCGGGATTTGCAGATACGCAGTATTTT
CDR3: CSATGLAGFADTQYF

V: TRBV7-3
J: TRBJ2-7
size: .
D: .
DNA: TGTGCCAGCAGCTCGGCAGCGGGCCCCTACAATGAGCAGTACTTC
CDR3: CASSSAAGPYNEQYF

V: TRBV7-2
J: TRBJ1-5
size: .
D: .
DNA: TGTGCCAGCAGCTTAGCAAGCAGGAGCAATCAGCCCCAGCATTTT
CDR3: CASSLASRSNQPQHF

V: TRBV9
J: TRBJ2-1
size: few
D: TRBD2
DNA: TGTGCCAGCACTTCCCATCACGGCGGGAGCAATGAGCAGTTCTTC
CDR3: CASTSHHGGSNEQFF

V: TRBV27
J: TRBJ2-6
size: .
D: TRBD1
DNA: TGTGCCAGCAGTGTCCGCCGGGACAGGGGAATCTCTGGGGCCAACGTCCTGACTTTC
CDR3: CASSVRRDRGISGANVLTF

V: TRBV14
J: TRBJ1-1
size: .
D: .
DNA: TGTGCCAGCAGCCAAGGATTAGCGACATCGGCTTTCTTT
CDR3: CASSQGLATSAFF

V: TRBV7-2
J: TRBJ1-4
size: .
D: TRBD1
DNA: TGTGCCAGCAGCTTAAGGCCAGGGGGCAGGTCTAATGAAAAACTGTTTTTT
CDR3: CASSLRPGGRSNEKLFF

V: TRBV27
J: TRBJ1-4
size: .
D: TRBD1
DNA: TGTGCCAGCAGTTTAGAGGGGGCAGTGACTAATGAAAAACTGTTTTTT
CDR3: CASSLEGAVTNEKLFF

V: TRBV6-1
J: TRBJ2-7
size: .
D: .
DNA: TGTGGGACAGCTGAATACGAGCAGTACTTC
CDR3: CGTAEYEQYF

V: TRBV18
J: TRBJ2-1
size: .
D: TRBD2
DNA: TGTGCCAGCTCACCCATATCACTAGCGGACGAGCAGTTCTTC
CDR3: CASSPISLADEQFF

V: TRBV15
J: TRBJ2-3
size: few
D: TRBD2
DNA: TGTGCCACCAGCGAGACTAGCGGGCTTCGAAATACGCAGTATTTT
CDR3: CATSETSGLRNTQYF

V: TRBV4-2
J: TRBJ2-5
size: few
D: TRBD1
DNA: TGTGCCAGCAGCCAAAAAGCTGATGGAAGGGGGCCAGCAGAGACCCAGTACTTC
CDR3: CASSQKADGRGPAETQYF

V: TRBV2
J: TRBJ2-7
size: .
D: .
DNA: TGTGCCAGCAGTGAAGCGCAGGGGGGCCCCTACGAGCAGTACTTC
CDR3: CASSEAQGGPYEQYF

V: TRBV7-6
J: TRBJ1-2
size: many
D: TRBD1
DNA: TGTGCCAGCACCCCATTGGGACAGCCCTATGGCTACACCTTC
CDR3: CASTPLGQPYGYTF

V: TRBV21-1
J: TRBJ2-1
size: .
D: .
DNA: TGTGCCAGCAGCAAAGAAGGGGACGGGGGGCCAACCCACAATGAGCAGTTCTTC
CDR3: CASSKEGDGGPTHNEQFF

V: TRBV10-3
J: TRBJ1-1
size: .
D: .
DNA: TGTGCCATCAGTGAGTCTCACAAAAAAAACACTGAAGCTTTCTTT
CDR3: CAISESHKKNTEAFF

V: TRBV11-2
J: TRBJ2-1
size: .
D: .
DNA: TGTGCTGAAGGGGCCTCCTACAATGAGCAGTTCTTC
CDR3: CAEGASYNEQFF

V: TRBV27
J: TRBJ2-7
size: .
D: .
DNA: TGTGCCAGCAGCCGAATATTTATTCCGGGACGGGGCTACGAGCAGTACTTC
CDR3: CASSRIFIPGRGYEQYF

V: TRBV14
J: TRBJ2-1
size: .
D: .
DNA: TGTGCCAGCAGCCAAGACTACGTACGAAGCAATGAGCAGTTCTTC
CDR3: CASSQDYVRSNEQFF

V: TRBV9
J: TRBJ2-3
size: .
D: TRBD2
DNA: TGTGCCAGCAGCTCCCACCCTGAGCGGGAGACAGATACGCAGTATTTT
CDR3: CASSSHPERETDTQYF

V: TRBV19
J: TRBJ2-3
size: many
D: .
DNA: TGTGCCACCCTATCACAGGGATTAGGGGATACGCAGTATTTT
CDR3: CATLSQGLGDTQYF

V: TRBV29-1
J: TRBJ1-3
size: .
D: .
DNA: TGCAGCGTGCGCACGAACTCTGGAAACACCATATATTTT
CDR3: CSVRTNSGNTIYF